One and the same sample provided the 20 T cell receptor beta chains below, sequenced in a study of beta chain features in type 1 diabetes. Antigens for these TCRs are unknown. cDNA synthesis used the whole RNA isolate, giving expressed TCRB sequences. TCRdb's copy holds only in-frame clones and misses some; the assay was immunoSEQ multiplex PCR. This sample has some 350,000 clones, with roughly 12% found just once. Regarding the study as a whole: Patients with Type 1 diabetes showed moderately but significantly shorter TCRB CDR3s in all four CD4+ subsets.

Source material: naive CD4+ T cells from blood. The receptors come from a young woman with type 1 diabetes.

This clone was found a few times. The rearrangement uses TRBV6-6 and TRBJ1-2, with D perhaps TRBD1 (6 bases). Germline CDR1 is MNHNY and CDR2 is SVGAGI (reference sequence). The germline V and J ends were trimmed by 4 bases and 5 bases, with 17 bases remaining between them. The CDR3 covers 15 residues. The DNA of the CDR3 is TGTGCCAGCAGTTCCTCCTGGACAGCCCCTTATGGCTACACCTTC. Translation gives CASSSSWTAPYGYTF.

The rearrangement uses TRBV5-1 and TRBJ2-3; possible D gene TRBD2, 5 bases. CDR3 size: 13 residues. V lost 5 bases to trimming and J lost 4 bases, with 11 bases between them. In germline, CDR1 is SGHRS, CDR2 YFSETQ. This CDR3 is CASSSGRADTQYF. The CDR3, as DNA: TGCGCCAGCAGTAGTGGGAGAGCAGATACGCAGTATTTT. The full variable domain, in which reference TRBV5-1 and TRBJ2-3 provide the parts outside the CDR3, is KAGVTQTPRYLIKTRGQQVTLSCSPISGHRSVSWYQQTPGQGLQFLFEYFSETQRNKGNFPGRFSGRQFSNSRSEMNVSTLELGDSALYLCASSSGRADTQYFGPGTRLTVL.

In nucleotides, the CDR3 is TGTGCCAGCATACCACAGGGTCAAAACTATGGCTACACCTTC. Its protein product is CASIPQGQNYGYTF. The chain links TRBV2 to TRBJ1-2; D perhaps matches TRBD1 (6 bases). Germline V gives CDR1 SNHLY, CDR2 FYNNEI. The CDR3 contains 14 residues. Trimming pared 7 bases from V and 2 bases from J, leaving 14 bases between.

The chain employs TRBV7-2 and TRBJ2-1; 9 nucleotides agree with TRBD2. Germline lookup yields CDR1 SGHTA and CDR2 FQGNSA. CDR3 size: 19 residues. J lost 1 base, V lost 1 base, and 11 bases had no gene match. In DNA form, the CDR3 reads TGTGCCAGCAGCTTAGAGAGTCTAGCGGGATACATATCCTACAATGAGCAGTTCTTC. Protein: CASSLESLAGYISYNEQFF.

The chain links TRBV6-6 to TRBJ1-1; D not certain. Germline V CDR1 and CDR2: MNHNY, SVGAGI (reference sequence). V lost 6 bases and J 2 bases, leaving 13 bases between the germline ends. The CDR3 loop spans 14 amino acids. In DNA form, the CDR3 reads TGTGCCAGCAGCGCAGGTACCACCAACACTGAAGCTTTCTTT. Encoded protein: CASSAGTTNTEAFF.

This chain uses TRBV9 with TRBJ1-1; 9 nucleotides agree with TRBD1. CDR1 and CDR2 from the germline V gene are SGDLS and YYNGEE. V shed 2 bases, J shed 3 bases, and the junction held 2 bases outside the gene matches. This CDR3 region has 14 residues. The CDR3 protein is CASSVGTGHTEAFF. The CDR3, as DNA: TGTGCCAGCAGCGTGGGGACAGGGCACACTGAAGCTTTCTTT.

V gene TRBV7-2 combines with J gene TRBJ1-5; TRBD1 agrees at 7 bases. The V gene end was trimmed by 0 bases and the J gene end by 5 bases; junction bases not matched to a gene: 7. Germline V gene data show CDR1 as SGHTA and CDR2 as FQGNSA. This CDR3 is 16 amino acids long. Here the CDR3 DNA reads TGTGCCAGCAGCTTAGCGAACAGGGGTATCGATCAGCCCCAGCATTTT. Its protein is CASSLANRGIDQPQHF.

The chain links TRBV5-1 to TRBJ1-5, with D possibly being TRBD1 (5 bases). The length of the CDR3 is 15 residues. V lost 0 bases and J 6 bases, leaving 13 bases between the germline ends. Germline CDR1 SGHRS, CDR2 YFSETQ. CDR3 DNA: TGCGCCAGCAGCTTGGGGGGGGAAAGGGGTCAGCCCCAGCATTTT. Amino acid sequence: CASSLGGERGQPQHF.

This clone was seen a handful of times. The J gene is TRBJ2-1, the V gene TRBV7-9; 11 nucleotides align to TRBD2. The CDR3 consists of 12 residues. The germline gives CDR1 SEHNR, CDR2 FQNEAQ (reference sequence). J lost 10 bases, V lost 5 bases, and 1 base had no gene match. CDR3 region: CASSRLAGEQFF. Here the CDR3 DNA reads TGTGCCAGCAGCCGACTAGCGGGAGAGCAGTTCTTC.

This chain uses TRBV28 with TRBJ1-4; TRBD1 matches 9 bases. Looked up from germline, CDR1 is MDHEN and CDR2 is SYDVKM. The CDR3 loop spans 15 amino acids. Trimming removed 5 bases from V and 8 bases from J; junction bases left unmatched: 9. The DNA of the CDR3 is TGTGCCAGCAGTGTCCCGGGACAGGGTATCGAAAAACTGTTTTTT. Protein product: CASSVPGQGIEKLFF.

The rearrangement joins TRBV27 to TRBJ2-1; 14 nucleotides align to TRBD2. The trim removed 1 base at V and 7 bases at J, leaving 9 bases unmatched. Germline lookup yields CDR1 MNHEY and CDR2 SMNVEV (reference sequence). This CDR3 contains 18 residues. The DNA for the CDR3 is TGTGCCAGCAGTTTATTCCAGGGACTAGCGGGAGTTATGAATGAGCAGTTCTTC. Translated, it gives CASSLFQGLAGVMNEQFF.

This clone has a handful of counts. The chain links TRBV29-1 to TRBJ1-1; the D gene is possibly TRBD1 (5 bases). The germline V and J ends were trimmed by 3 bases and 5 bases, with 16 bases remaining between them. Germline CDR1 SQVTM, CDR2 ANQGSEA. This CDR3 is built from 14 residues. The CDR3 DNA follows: TGCAGCGTTGAGGTTTGGGGGGGTAGGACTGAAGCTTTCTTT. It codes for CSVEVWGGRTEAFF.

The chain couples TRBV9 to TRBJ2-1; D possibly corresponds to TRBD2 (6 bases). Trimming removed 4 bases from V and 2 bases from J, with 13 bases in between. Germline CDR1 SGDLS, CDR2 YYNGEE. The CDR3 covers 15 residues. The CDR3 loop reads CASSPRGDPYNEQFF. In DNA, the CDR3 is TGTGCCAGCAGCCCCCGCGGGGATCCCTACAATGAGCAGTTCTTC.

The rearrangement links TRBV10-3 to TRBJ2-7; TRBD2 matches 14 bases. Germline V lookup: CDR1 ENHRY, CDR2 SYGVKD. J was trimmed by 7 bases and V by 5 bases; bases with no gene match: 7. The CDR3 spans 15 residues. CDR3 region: CAISLGLAGGWEQYV. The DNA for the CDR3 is TGTGCCATCAGTTTAGGACTAGCGGGAGGATGGGAGCAGTACGTC.

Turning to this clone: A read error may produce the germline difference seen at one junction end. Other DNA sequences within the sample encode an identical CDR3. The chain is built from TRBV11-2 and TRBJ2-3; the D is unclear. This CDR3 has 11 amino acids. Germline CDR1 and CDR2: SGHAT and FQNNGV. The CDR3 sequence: CASSFSDTQYF. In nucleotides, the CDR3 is TGTGCTAGCAGCTTCTCAGATACGCAGTATTTT.

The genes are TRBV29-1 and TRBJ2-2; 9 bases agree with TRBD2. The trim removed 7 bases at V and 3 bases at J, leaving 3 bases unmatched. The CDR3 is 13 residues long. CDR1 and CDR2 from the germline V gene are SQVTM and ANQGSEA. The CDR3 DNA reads TGCAGCGCTAGCGGGACCTACACCGGGGAGCTGTTTTTT. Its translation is CSASGTYTGELFF.

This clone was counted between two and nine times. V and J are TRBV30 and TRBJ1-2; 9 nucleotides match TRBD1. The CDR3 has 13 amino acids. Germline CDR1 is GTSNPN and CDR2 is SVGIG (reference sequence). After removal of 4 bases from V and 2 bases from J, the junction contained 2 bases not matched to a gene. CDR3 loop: CAWKDRGNYGYTF. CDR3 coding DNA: TGTGCCTGGAAAGACAGGGGGAACTATGGCTACACCTTC.

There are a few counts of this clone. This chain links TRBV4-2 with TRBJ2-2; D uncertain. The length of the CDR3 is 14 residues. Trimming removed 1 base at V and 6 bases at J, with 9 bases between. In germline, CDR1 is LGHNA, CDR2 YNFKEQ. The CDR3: CASSQGRPAGELFF. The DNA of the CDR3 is TGTGCCAGCAGCCAAGGGCGGCCTGCCGGGGAGCTGTTTTTT.

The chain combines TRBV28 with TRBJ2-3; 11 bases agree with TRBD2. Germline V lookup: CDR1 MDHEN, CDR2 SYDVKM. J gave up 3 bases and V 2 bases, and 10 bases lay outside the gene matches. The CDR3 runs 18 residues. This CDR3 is CASSLPLSGRAETDTQYF. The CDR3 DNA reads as TGTGCCAGCAGTTTACCGCTTAGCGGGAGGGCCGAAACAGATACGCAGTATTTT.

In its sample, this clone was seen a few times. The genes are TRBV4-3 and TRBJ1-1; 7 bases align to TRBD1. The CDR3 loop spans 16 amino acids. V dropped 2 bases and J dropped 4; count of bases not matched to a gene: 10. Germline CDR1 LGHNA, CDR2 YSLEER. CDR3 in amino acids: CASSQNPQGVSTEAFF. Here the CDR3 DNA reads TGCGCCAGCAGCCAAAACCCGCAGGGGGTGAGCACTGAAGCTTTCTTT.